This entry describes one T cell receptor beta chain. Its specificity is not known. The germline gives CDR1 LGHDT, CDR2 YNNKEL (reference sequence). Unmatched junction bases numbered 17, after V lost 3 bases and J lost 2 bases. This CDR3 has 20 amino acids. This entry comes from a study of T cell responses to AZD1222 COVID-19 vaccine. General study points: The CD4 TCRs associated with vaccination extended across spike and predominated at 160-218 and 743-854. Nearly half of spike-specific TCRs reportedly target variant regions that are unmutated in the B.1.351 and B.1.1.7 variants.

Profiled with immunoSEQ multiplex PCR; TCRdb holds only in-frame clones, not every one. The profile covers more than 95,000 clones, with about 87% appearing a single time and roughly 22% taken by the ten largest. Specimen: peripheral blood, collected on day 0 of AZD1222 vaccination. The sequence was collected from an adult in good health. The chain employs TRBV3-1 (or the pseudogene TRBV3-2) and TRBJ1-5; TRBD1 matches at 9 bases. The CDR3 DNA is TGTGCCAGCAGCCATCCAGTCTGTGAGGAACAGGGGGCTGGCAATCAGCCCCAGCATTTT. It encodes CASSHPVCEEQGAGNQPQHF.